Only one count was recorded for the clone carrying this T cell receptor beta chain. What it binds is not known. These data belong to a study of cytomegalovirus exposure and HLA in healthy donors. Study outcomes and limitations: A later analysis showed HLA-associated TCR beta chains outstripping equally common others in clonal expansion. When a later analysis was performed, an Asian-associated ancestry cluster reportedly had fewer N-insertions than the roughly 670-donor mean.

PCR used 60 Vbeta primers and 13 Jbeta primers. Using immunoSEQ multiplex PCR, the repertoire was profiled, and TCRdb retains in-frame clones only, with some absent. Of roughly 190,000 clones listed, approximately 78% were seen once; the top ten hold 14%. V lost 5 bases, J lost 6 bases, and 13 bases lay in between. Per the germline V gene, CDR1 is SGHTA and CDR2 is FQGTGA. The CDR3 spans 14 residues. The receptor's source is a woman in her 30s in good health and CMV-seropositive. Sequenced sample: PBMCs. V gene TRBV7-3 combines with J gene TRBJ2-2, with D possibly being TRBD2 (6 bases). The CDR3 DNA reads TGTGCCAGCAGCCCCGGGTGGGGGGCCGGGGAGCTGTTTTTT. This codes for CASSPGWGAGELFF.